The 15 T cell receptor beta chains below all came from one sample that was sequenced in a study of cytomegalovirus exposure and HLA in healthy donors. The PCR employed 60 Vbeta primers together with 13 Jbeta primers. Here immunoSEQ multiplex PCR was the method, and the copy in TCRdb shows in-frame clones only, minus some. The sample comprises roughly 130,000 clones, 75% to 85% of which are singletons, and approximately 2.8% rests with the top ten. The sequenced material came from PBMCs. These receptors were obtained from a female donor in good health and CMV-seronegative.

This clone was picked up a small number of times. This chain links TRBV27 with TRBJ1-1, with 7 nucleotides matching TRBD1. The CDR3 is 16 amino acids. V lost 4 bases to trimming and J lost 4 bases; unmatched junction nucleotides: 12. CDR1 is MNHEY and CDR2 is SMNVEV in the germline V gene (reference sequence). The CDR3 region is CASSSPREGAITEAFF. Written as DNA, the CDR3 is TGTGCCAGCAGTTCCCCACGGGAGGGGGCGATCACTGAAGCTTTCTTT.

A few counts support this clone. Written as DNA, the CDR3 is TGTGCCAGCACCCTAAGGGGGACAGGGTACACCGGGGAGCTGTTTTTT. Protein: CASTLRGTGYTGELFF. This chain uses TRBV27 with TRBJ2-2, with 9 positions matching TRBD1. Germline values: CDR1 MNHEY, CDR2 SMNVEV (reference sequence). Germline trimming cut 7 bases from V and 3 bases from J; bases unmatched to any gene: 9. This CDR3 comprises 16 residues.

The CDR3 nucleotides are TGTGCCAGCTTCGGGGGAGGTGAAGCTTTCTTT. Its translation is CASFGGGEAFF. This chain links TRBV25-1 with TRBJ1-1; D might be TRBD1 (5 bases). This CDR3 comprises 11 residues. V lost 8 bases and J 7 bases, leaving 11 bases between the germline ends. The germline V gene encodes CDR1 MGHDK and CDR2 SYGVNS.

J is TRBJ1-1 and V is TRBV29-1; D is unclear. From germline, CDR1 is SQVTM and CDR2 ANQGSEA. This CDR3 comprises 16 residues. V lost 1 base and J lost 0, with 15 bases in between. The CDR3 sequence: CSVEGVRGGMNTEAFF. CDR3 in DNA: TGCAGCGTTGAAGGTGTACGAGGCGGGATGAACACTGAAGCTTTCTTT.

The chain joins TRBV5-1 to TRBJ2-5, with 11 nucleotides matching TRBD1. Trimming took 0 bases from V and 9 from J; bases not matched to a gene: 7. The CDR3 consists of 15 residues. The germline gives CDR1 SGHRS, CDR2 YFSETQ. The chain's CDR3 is CASSLAPGQGVPQYF. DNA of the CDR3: TGCGCCAGCAGCTTGGCCCCGGGACAGGGGGTTCCCCAGTACTTC.

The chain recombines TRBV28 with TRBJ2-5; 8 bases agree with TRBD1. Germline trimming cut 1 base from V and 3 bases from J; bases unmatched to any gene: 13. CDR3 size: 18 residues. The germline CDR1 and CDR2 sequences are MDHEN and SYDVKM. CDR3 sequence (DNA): TGTGCCAGCAGTTTATCCATTAATACCGGGACAGGTAAAGAGACCCAGTACTTC. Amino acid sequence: CASSLSINTGTGKETQYF.

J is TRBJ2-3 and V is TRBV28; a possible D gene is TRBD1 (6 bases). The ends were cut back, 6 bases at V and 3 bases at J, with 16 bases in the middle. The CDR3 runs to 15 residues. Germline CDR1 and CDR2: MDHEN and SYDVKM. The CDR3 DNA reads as TGTGCCAGCAGCCCACCAGGGGCTCGGACAGATACGCAGTATTTT. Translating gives CASSPPGARTDTQYF.

The CDR3 DNA reads as TGTGCCAGCAGCTTATGGTTAGGGGCCCAAGAGACCCAGTACTTC. Translated: CASSLWLGAQETQYF. V is TRBV7-8 and J is TRBJ2-5, with D perhaps matching TRBD1 (5 bases). Germline V CDR1 and CDR2: SGHVS, FQNEAQ. V dropped 2 bases and J dropped 1 base, with 11 bases sitting between them. CDR3 length equals 15 residues.

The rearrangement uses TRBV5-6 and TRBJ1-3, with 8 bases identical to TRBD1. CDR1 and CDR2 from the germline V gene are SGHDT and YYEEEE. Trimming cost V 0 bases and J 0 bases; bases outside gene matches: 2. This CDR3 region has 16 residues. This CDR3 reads CASSLAGTGSGNTIYF. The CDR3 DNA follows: TGTGCCAGCAGCTTGGCCGGGACAGGCTCTGGAAACACCATATATTTT. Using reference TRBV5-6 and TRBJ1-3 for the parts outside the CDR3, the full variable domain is DAGVTQSPTHLIKTRGQQVTLRCSPKSGHDTVSWYQQALGQGPQFIFQYYEEEERQRGNFPDRFSGHQFPNYSSELNVNALLLGDSALYLCASSLAGTGSGNTIYFGEGSWLTVV.

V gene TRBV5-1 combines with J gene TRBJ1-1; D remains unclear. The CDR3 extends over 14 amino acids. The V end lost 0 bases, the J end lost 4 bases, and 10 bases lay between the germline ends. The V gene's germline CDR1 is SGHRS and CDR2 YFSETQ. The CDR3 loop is CASSLAEGSTEAFF. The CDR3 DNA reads TGCGCCAGCAGCTTGGCGGAGGGCAGCACTGAAGCTTTCTTT.

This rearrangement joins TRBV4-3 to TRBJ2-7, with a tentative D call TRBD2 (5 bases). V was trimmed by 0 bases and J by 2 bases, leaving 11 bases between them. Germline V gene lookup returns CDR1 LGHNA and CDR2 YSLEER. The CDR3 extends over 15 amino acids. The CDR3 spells CASSQDRGLAYEQYF. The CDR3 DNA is TGCGCCAGCAGCCAAGATCGAGGGTTGGCCTACGAGCAGTACTTC.

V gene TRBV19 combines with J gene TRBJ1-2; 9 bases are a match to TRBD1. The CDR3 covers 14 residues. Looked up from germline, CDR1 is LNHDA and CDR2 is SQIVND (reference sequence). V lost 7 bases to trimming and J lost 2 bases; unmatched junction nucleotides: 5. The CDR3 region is CASTLTGGNYGYTF. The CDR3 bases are TGTGCCAGTACCCTAACAGGGGGCAACTATGGCTACACCTTC.

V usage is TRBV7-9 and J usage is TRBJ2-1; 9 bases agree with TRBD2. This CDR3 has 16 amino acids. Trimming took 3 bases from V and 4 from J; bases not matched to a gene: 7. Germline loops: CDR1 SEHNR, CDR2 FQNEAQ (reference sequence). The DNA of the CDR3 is TGTGCCAGCAGCTTGGGGGGCGGGGGGGTATACAATGAGCAGTTCTTC. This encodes CASSLGGGGVYNEQFF.

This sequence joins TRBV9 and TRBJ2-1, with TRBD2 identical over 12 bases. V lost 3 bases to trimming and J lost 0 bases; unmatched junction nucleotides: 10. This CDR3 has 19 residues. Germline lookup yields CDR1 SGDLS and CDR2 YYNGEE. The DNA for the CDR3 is TGTGCCAGCAGCGGAGCCCGAGGACTAGCGGGAAGCTCCTACAATGAGCAGTTCTTC. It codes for CASSGARGLAGSSYNEQFF.

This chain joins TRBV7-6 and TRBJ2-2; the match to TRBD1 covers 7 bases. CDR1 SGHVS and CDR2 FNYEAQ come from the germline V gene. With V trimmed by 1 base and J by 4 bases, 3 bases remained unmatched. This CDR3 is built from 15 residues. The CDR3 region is CASSLDRGSTGELFF. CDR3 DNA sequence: TGTGCCAGCAGCTTAGACAGGGGAAGCACCGGGGAGCTGTTTTTT.